This paragraph covers one T cell receptor beta chain sequence. Its antigen remains undetermined. Within one base of it there is no much larger clone, and no base qualities were kept. Preparation of the library involved PCR. Sequencing was performed on an Illumina HiSeq 2500. TCR libraries were prepared with molecular barcoding, using unique molecular identifiers to normalize TCRbeta repertoire quantification. In-frame beta chains were kept once TCRdb had trimmed the public reads at Q25 with fastp and called clones with MiXCR. Rows are unified per CDR3 protein, each entry keeping the most common DNA and genes. Recorded for this sample are over 550,000 distinct CDR3 sequences; about 10% of them occurred a single time. The top ten hold approximately 4.1% of the sample. This record comes from a study of T-cell reconstitution after alpha-beta-depleted transplantation in children listed by TCRdb under 2016. Notes on the research overall: T-cell immune reconstitution after TCRalphabeta/CD19-depleted allogeneic hematopoietic cell transplantation in children was quantitatively tracked in the study by means of TCR repertoire profiling.

The CDR3 runs 16 amino acids, cysteine and phenylalanine included. Left in the record is the CDR3 DNA by itself, 48 bases read in frame from the first base. Trimmed from V: 0 bases; trimmed from J: 5 bases; junction bases lacking a gene match: 7. This sample comprised PBMCs from the stem cell graft donor, obtained from the stem cell graft. In this chain, TRBV12-3 or TRBV12-4 is recombined with TRBJ1-2; TRBD1 agrees with 9 junctional bases. The receptor comes from a human donor who donated a stem cell graft to a child with acute myeloid leukemia. The CDR3 sequence is CASSLAPGQGSYGYTF. Here is the DNA: TGTGCCAGCAGTTTAGCCCCGGGACAGGGATCGTATGGCTACACCTTC.